The TCR beta chain under discussion was sequenced for a study of OX40 agonist ivuxolimab in advanced cancers. Study in general: Partial responses were observed in three patients, of whom one had hepatocellular carcinoma and two had cutaneous melanoma.

Libraries were prepared by immunoSEQ multiplex PCR; TCRdb keeps only in-frame clonotypes and omits some of them. The data hold 9,500 to 10,000 clones, with around 70% observed a single time. The source is an adult with an advanced solid tumor such as melanoma, head and neck, liver or kidney cancer. The material was CD4+ or CD8+ T cells sorted from blood, obtained in a trial of the OX40 agonist ivuxolimab.

CDR3 DNA sequence: TGTGCCAGTATGGACAATCAGGGTGGGTACACTGAAGCTTTCTTT. It translates to CASMDNQGGYTEAFF. The genes are TRBV19 and TRBJ1-1, with a possible D match to TRBD1 (5 bases). This CDR3 contains 15 residues. The germline V and J ends were trimmed by 7 bases and 3 bases, with 18 bases remaining between them. Germline values: CDR1 LNHDA, CDR2 SQIVND (reference sequence).